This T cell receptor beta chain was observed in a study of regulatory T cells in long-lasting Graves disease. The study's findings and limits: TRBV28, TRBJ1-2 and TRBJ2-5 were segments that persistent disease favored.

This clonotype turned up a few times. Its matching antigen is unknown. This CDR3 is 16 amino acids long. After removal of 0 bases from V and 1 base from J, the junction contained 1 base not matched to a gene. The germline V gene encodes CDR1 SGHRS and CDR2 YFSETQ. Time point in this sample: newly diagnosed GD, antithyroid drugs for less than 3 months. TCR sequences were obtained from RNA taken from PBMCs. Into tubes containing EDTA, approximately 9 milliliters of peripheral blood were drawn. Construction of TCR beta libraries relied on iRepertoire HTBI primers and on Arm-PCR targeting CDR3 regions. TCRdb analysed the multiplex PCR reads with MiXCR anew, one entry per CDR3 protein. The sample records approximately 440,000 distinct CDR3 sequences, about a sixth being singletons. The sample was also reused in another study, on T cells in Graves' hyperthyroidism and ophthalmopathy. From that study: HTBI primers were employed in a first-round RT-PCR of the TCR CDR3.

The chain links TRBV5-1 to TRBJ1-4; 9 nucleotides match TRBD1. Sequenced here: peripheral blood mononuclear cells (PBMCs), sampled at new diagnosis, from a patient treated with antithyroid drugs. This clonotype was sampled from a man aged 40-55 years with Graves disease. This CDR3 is CASSLAGQGTNEKLFF. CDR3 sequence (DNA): TGCGCCAGCAGCTTGGCGGGACAGGGAACTAATGAAAAACTGTTTTTT. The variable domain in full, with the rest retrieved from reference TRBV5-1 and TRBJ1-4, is KAGVTQTPRYLIKTRGQQVTLSCSPISGHRSVSWYQQTPGQGLQFLFEYFSETQRNKGNFPGRFSGRQFSNSRSEMNVSTLELGDSALYLCASSLAGQGTNEKLFFGSGTQLSVL.